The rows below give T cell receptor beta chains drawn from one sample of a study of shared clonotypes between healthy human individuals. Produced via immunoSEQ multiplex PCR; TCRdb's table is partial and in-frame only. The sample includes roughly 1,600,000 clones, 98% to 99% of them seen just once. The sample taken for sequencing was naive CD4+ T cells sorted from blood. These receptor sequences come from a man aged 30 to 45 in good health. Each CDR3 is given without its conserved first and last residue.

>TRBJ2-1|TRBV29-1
SVEKGRAERNEQF
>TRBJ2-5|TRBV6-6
ASSYRAREGRETQY
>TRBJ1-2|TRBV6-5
ASSWSTGVGYT
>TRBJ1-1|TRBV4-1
ASSQPLTGMNTEAF
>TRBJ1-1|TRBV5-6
ASSFRDSEAF
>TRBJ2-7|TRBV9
ASSVAGSPYEQY
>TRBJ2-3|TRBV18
ASSAIPSGDHTDTQY
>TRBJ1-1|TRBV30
AFAAGWNTEAF
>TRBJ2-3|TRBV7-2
ASSRAGPSTDTQY
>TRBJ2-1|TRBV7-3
ASSSAGGGNEQF
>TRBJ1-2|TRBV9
ASSPLAQGGHGYT